Listed below are T cell receptor beta chains from one sample, sequenced in a study of blood T cell repertoires in COVID-19. Libraries were prepared by immunoSEQ multiplex PCR; TCRdb keeps only in-frame clonotypes and omits some of them. The sample gives fewer than 110,000 clones, around four fifths of which show up once; roughly 4% is in the top ten. Material for sequencing was peripheral blood. These TCRs come from a man aged 70 or older with acute or convalescent COVID-19. The CDR3 runs from the conserved cysteine through the conserved F or W. D genes are given only for firm matches. Clone size is shown for a subset of rows, as once, few, many or a class of expanded clone.

v_gene,d_gene,j_gene,abundance,CDR3nt,CDR3aa
TRBV12-3/TRBV12-4,.,TRBJ2-1,.,TGTGCCAGCACGCGTGGGGAGCGCGAGCAGTTCTTC,CASTRGEREQFF
TRBV7-6,TRBD1,TRBJ2-7,many,TGTGCCAGCAGCCCGTGGTCCGGGACAGGTGCAAAGGTCTACGAGCAGTACTTC,CASSPWSGTGAKVYEQYF
TRBV6-2/TRBV6-3,TRBD1,TRBJ1-1,.,TGTGCCAGCAGTTACCTAACAGGGGACACTGAAGCTTTCTTT,CASSYLTGDTEAFF
TRBV7-7,.,TRBJ2-5,once,TGTGCCAGCAGCCCCGCTACGACAGGTCAAGAGACCCAGTACTTC,CASSPATTGQETQYF
TRBV7-8,TRBD1,TRBJ1-2,.,TGTGCCAGCAGTCCCAACTGGGACAGGGGCTACACCTTC,CASSPNWDRGYTF
TRBV29-1,TRBD1,TRBJ2-3,.,TGCAGCGTCGCACAGGGGGCGAGCACAGATACGCAGTATTTT,CSVAQGASTDTQYF
TRBV24-1,.,TRBJ2-2,.,TGTGCCACCAGTCGTGCCACCGGGTCTACCGGGGAGCTGTTTTTT,CATSRATGSTGELFF
TRBV12-3/TRBV12-4,.,TRBJ1-2,.,TGTGCCAGCAGCGCGACAGGATACTATGGCTACACCTTC,CASSATGYYGYTF
TRBV5-1,.,TRBJ1-1,.,TGCGCCAGCAGCTTGGACAGCCTGAACACTGAAGCTTTCTTT,CASSLDSLNTEAFF
TRBV11-2,.,TRBJ1-3,.,TGTGCCAGCAGCTTAGAACCGGGAGAGTGGTACACCATATATTTT,CASSLEPGEWYTIYF
TRBV5-1,TRBD2,TRBJ2-3,.,TGCGCCAGCAGACCTGCTAGCGGTAGCACAGATACGCAGTATTTT,CASRPASGSTDTQYF
TRBV7-9,TRBD2,TRBJ2-1,.,TGTGCCAGCAGTTCCCTAGCGGCCTCCCCTTACAATGAGCAGTTCTTC,CASSSLAASPYNEQFF
TRBV6-2/TRBV6-3,.,TRBJ2-2,.,TGTGCCAGCAGTCGACAGGTTACCGGGGAGCTGTTTTTT,CASSRQVTGELFF
TRBV4-3,.,TRBJ1-1,.,TGCGCCAGCAGCCAAGATTTGGACAGCCTAAATGAAGCTTTCTTT,CASSQDLDSLNEAFF
TRBV29-1,.,TRBJ2-1,few,TGCAGCGTTGCGGCAGGGTCGTTGTGGAATGAGCAGTTCTTC,CSVAAGSLWNEQFF
TRBV5-1,.,TRBJ2-5,.,TGCGCCAGCGGAGGGGACGGTCAGCAAGAGACCCAGTACTTC,CASGGDGQQETQYF
TRBV6-1,.,TRBJ1-2,.,TGTGCCAGCAGTGAACGGGTTCGGGGTGGCTACACCTTC,CASSERVRGGYTF
TRBV6-2/TRBV6-3,TRBD1,TRBJ1-6,.,TGTGCCAGCAGTTACCTAGGACAGGGAGATTCACCCCTCCACTTT,CASSYLGQGDSPLHF
TRBV12-3/TRBV12-4,.,TRBJ1-2,.,TGTGCCAGCAGTGCCACGGGGGGGCCGGGCTACACCTTC,CASSATGGPGYTF
TRBV9,TRBD2,TRBJ2-7,few,TGTGCCAGCAGCGTAGGCGGGGGGCCCCCCTACGAGCAGTACTTC,CASSVGGGPPYEQYF
TRBV10-3,TRBD1,TRBJ2-3,once,TGTGCCATCAGTGAAAAGGGACAGGGGGTCACAGATACGCAGTATTTT,CAISEKGQGVTDTQYF
TRBV6-1,.,TRBJ2-7,.,TGTGCCAGCAGTGAGTTAGTAACAGGGAACGAGCAGTACTTC,CASSELVTGNEQYF
TRBV6-6,TRBD1,TRBJ2-1,.,TGTGCCAGCAGTTACCGGGACAGGGGAGAAAATGAGCAGTTCTTC,CASSYRDRGENEQFF
TRBV29-1,TRBD1,TRBJ2-7,.,TGCAGCGTTGAAGAAGGGACAGGGGGCTACGAGCAGTACTTC,CSVEEGTGGYEQYF
TRBV27,.,TRBJ1-1,few,TGTGCCAGCAGTATACAACAGGGCACTGAAGCTTTCTTT,CASSIQQGTEAFF
TRBV5-4,TRBD1,TRBJ1-6,.,TGTGCCAGCAGCCGGGACAGCCCCGACAAATCACCCCTCCACTTT,CASSRDSPDKSPLHF
TRBV5-1,.,TRBJ1-2,.,TGCGCCAGCAGCTTGATCGGACAGAATCTCGACTATGGCTACACCTTC,CASSLIGQNLDYGYTF
TRBV25-1,.,TRBJ1-2,.,TGTGCCAGCGGGACAAAGGGGGGCTACACCTTC,CASGTKGGYTF
TRBV10-2,TRBD1,TRBJ1-5,.,TGCGCCAGCAGCCGACAGGGTCATCAGCCCCAGCATTTT,CASSRQGHQPQHF
TRBV5-1,.,TRBJ1-6,.,TGCGCCAGCAGCTTGGCGGGGGGTGGTAATTCACCCCTCCACTTT,CASSLAGGGNSPLHF
TRBV19,.,TRBJ1-1,.,TGTGCCAGTAGTATAGTTTCGGCGGGTCTGACTGAAGCTTTCTTT,CASSIVSAGLTEAFF
TRBV7-2,.,TRBJ1-1,.,TGTGCCAGCAGCCCTTTTGGAGGGGAGGTGAACACTGAAGCTTTCTTT,CASSPFGGEVNTEAFF
TRBV7-3,.,TRBJ2-3,.,TGTGCCAGCAGCCAGGGGGGTGCTGGCACAGATACGCAGTATTTT,CASSQGGAGTDTQYF